The rows below give T cell receptor beta chains drawn from one sample of a study of regulatory T cells in long-lasting Graves disease. TCRdb reanalysed the multiplex PCR reads using MiXCR and keeps one entry per CDR3 protein. The sample shows roughly 440,000 distinct CDR3 sequences, about 15% of them seen only once. This sample also belongs to another study, concerning T cells in Graves' hyperthyroidism and ophthalmopathy.

The sample consisted of peripheral blood mononuclear cells (PBMCs), taken at new diagnosis, from a patient treated with antithyroid drugs. The receptors come from a woman aged 18-29 years with Graves disease. CDR3s include the opening cysteine and the closing phenylalanine or tryptophan.

cdr3_length | j_call | v_call | cdr3_aa
15 | TRBJ1-2 | TRBV28 | CASSGGSRHYIGYTF
15 | TRBJ2-1 | TRBV30 | CAWSQLAGGPNEQFF
17 | TRBJ1-4 | TRBV2 | CASSLRGQGTTNEKLFF
15 | TRBJ1-6 | TRBV25-1 | CASSGVGEFNSPLHF
13 | TRBJ1-1 | TRBV3-1 | CASSQGQHAEAFF
13 | TRBJ2-5 | TRBV9 | CASSRDVKETQYF
16 | TRBJ2-3 | TRBV6-9 | CASSYSTSGNTDTQYF
15 | TRBJ1-3 | TRBV20-1 | CSARARQLSGNTIYF
13 | TRBJ2-7 | TRBV12-5 | CASGLGGTYEQYF
18 | TRBJ2-2 | TRBV9 | CASSVSLAGEGNTGELFF
14 | TRBJ1-2 | TRBV2 | CASSAGAFNYGYTF
15 | TRBJ2-1 | TRBV19 | CASSLQGNSYNEQFF
13 | TRBJ2-7 | TRBV30 | CAWGGTIGYEQYF
14 | TRBJ1-5 | TRBV7-9 | CASSGQGKRQPQHF
18 | TRBJ2-1 | TRBV18 | CASSSTQGSSLGLSEQFF
14 | TRBJ1-5 | TRBV6-1 | CASSAWDKNQPQHF
17 | TRBJ1-1 | TRBV19 | CASSIGGQVRGETEAFF
14 | TRBJ2-7 | TRBV28 | CASTRGQGSDEQYF
13 | TRBJ2-1 | TRBV18 | CASSPGTGFEQFF
18 | TRBJ2-1 | TRBV5-1 | CASSPGLAGESSYNEQFF
16 | TRBJ2-3 | TRBV6-5 | CASSYRFAGGTDTQYF
15 | TRBJ2-7 | TRBV27 | CASSLASGRVYEQYF
14 | TRBJ1-2 | TRBV6-1 | CASSEDRGPLGYTF
16 | TRBJ2-1 | TRBV28 | CASSLKGGSPGNEQSF
16 | TRBJ2-2 | TRBV2 | CASSGLAGGGTGELFF
15 | TRBJ1-1 | TRBV6-9 | CASSYYHRGLTEAFF
14 | TRBJ2-2 | TRBV10-3 | CAISATGGAGELFF
14 | TRBJ1-3 | TRBV6-1 | CASREVISGNTIYF
15 | TRBJ2-7 | TRBV7-9 | CASSLSVVSSYEQYF
14 | TRBJ1-2 | TRBV28 | CASRKWVGRGGYTF
17 | TRBJ1-2 | TRBV5-6 | CASSLSSVYKGIYGYTF
15 | TRBJ1-4 | TRBV2 | CASREVGTGNEKLFF
15 | TRBJ2-3 | TRBV7-8 | CASSLAAGDTDTQYF
17 | TRBJ2-3 | TRBV29-1 | CSVEGTGLLGGTDTQYF
13 | TRBJ2-7 | TRBV6-1 | CATKGPASYEQYF
17 | TRBJ2-7 | TRBV12-3/TRBV12-4 | CASSHKTGTGFSYEQYF
13 | TRBJ1-2 | TRBV12-3/TRBV12-4 | CASTPRTQGGYAF
14 | TRBJ1-2 | TRBV29-1 | CSVPDRPANYGYTF
14 | TRBJ2-3 | TRBV7-2 | CASSLVASGDTQYF
11 | TRBJ2-5 | TRBV28 | CASNQAGTQYF